A single sample gave rise to the 5 T cell receptor beta chains below, sequenced in a study of T cells after yellow fever vaccination. Using its own MiXCR run on the 5' RACE reads, TCRdb lists one record per CDR3 protein. The sample contains about 170,000 distinct CDR3 sequences, about 10% of which appear only once. Sequencing was performed on CD8+ T cells sorted from PBMCs, taken 15 days after the yellow fever booster vaccination. Every receptor here comes from a man between 18 and 35 years old who received the YFV17D yellow fever vaccine.

This clonotype was seen a few times. This chain uses TRBV4-1 with TRBJ2-7; 8 nucleotides line up with TRBD1. CDR3 size: 14 residues. Losses at the gene ends were 4 bases for V and 7 bases for J; bases not matched to a gene: 9. CDR1 is MGHRA and CDR2 is YSYEKL in the germline V gene. CDR3 residues: CASSPMTGADEQYV. The CDR3 bases are TGCGCCAGCAGCCCGATGACAGGGGCGGATGAGCAGTACGTC.

This clonotype has only a few counts. The gene calls are TRBV20-1 and TRBJ2-7; D gene unclear. V lost 6 bases to trimming and J lost 0 bases, with 15 bases between them. CDR1 and CDR2 (germline): DFQATT, SNEGSKA (reference sequence). The CDR3 length is 14 residues. In DNA form, the CDR3 reads TGCAGTGCCTACCCTGTGCTAAGCTCCTACGAGCAGTACTTC. The encoded protein is CSAYPVLSSYEQYF.

The chain couples TRBV7-8 to TRBJ2-2; the D gene is possibly TRBD2 (5 bases). Germline V gives CDR1 SGHVS, CDR2 FQNEAQ. The CDR3 covers 17 residues. Trimming pared 1 base from V and 5 bases from J, leaving 17 bases between. CDR3 DNA: TGTGCCAGCAGCTTAGACGTTGTGCTAGCCGGAACCGGGGAGCTGTTTTTT. This encodes CASSLDVVLAGTGELFF.

The genes are TRBV29-1 and TRBJ1-1; D is unclear. Germline CDR1 is SQVTM and CDR2 is ANQGSEA. V shed 2 bases and J shed 0 bases, with 7 bases lying between them. This CDR3 spans 13 amino acids. The CDR3 nucleotides are TGCAGCGTTGAATGGCCCATGAACACTGAAGCTTTCTTT. Translated: CSVEWPMNTEAFF.

This clonotype has more than one count but fewer than ten. The rearrangement joins TRBV6-4 to TRBJ2-1; TRBD2 matches 15 bases. The CDR3 runs to 15 residues. J lost 9 bases, V lost 4 bases, and 4 bases had no gene match. Germline CDR1 reads MRHNA; CDR2 reads SNTAGT. The CDR3 here is CASSGTSGGAGEQFF. The CDR3 DNA reads TGTGCCAGCAGTGGGACTAGCGGGGGGGCAGGTGAGCAGTTCTTC.